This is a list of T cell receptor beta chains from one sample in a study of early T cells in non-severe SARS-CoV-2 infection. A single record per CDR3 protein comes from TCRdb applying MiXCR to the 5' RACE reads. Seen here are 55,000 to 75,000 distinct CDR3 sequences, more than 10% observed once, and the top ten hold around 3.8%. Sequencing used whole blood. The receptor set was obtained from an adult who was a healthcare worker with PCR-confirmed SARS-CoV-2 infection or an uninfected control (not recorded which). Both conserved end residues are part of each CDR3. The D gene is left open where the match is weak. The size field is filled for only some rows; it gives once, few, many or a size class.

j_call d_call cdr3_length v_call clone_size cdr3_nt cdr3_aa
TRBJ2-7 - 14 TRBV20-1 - TGCAGTGCTAGAGATTTGCACGGATCCTACGAGCAGTACTTC CSARDLHGSYEQYF
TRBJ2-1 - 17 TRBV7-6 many TGTGCCAGCAGCCCCCCCGGAGGGGGGCAAGGTGGGGGTGAGCAGTTCTTC CASSPPGGGQGGGEQFF
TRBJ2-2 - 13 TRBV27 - TGTGCCAGCAGTTTCGGGGACACCGGGGAGCTGTTTTTT CASSFGDTGELFF
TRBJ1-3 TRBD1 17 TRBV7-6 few TGTGCCAGCAGCCTTCGGACAGGGGCTTCCTCTGGAAACACCATATATTTT CASSLRTGASSGNTIYF
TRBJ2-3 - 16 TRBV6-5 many TGTGCCAGCAGCACTAGGGGGTTTTGGAGTGGAGATACGCAGTATTTT CASSTRGFWSGDTQYF
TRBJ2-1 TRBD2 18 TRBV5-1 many TGCGCCAGCAGCCAACCGACTAGCGGGACCAGCTCCTACAATGAGCAGTTCTTC CASSQPTSGTSSYNEQFF
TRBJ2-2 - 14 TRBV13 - TGTGCCAGCAGTCCTGACCGGAACACCGGGGAGCTGTTTTTT CASSPDRNTGELFF
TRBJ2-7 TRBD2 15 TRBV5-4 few TGTGCCAGCAGCTTGTCTGTTAGCGGGTTGCACGAGCAGTACTTC CASSLSVSGLHEQYF
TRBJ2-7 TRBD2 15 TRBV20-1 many TGCAGTGCTAGAGATATGACTAGCGGGGTCTACGAGCAGTACTTC CSARDMTSGVYEQYF
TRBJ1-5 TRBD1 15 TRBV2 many TGTGCCAGCAGTACCGACAGGGGCCCCTATCAGCCCCAGCATTTT CASSTDRGPYQPQHF
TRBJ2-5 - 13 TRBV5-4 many TGTGCCAGCAGCTTGGAGGTCTTAGAGACCCAGTACTTC CASSLEVLETQYF
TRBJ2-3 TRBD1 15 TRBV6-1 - TGTGCCAGCAGTGGGCAGGACAGGGGAGGAAATACGCAGTATTTT CASSGQDRGGNTQYF
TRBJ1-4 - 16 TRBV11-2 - TGTGCCAGCAGCCTCGGACACCAAACAACTAATGAAAAACTGTTTTTT CASSLGHQTTNEKLFF
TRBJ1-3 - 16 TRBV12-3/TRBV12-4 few TGTGCCAGCAGTTCGGTACCGGGCCTCGTTAGGAACACCATATATTTT CASSSVPGLVRNTIYF
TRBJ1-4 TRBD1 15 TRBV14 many TGTGCCAGCAGCGCTTCCAGGGGGCGCGGTGAAAAACTGTTTTTT CASSASRGRGEKLFF
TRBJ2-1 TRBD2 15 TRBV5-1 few TGCGCCAGCAGTTATAGGGCTAGCGGGAGTCATGAGCAGTTCTTC CASSYRASGSHEQFF
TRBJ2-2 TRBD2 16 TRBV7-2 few TGTGCCAGCAGGCCCGGGACTAGCGGTGCGGCGGGGGAGCTGTTTTTT CASRPGTSGAAGELFF
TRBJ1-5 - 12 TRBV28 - TGTGCCAGCAGTGAGGAAAATCAGCCCCAGCATTTT CASSEENQPQHF
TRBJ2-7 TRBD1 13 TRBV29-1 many TGCAGCGTCTCTCCGGGACAGGCATCAGGGCAGTACTTC CSVSPGQASGQYF
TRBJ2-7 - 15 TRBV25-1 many TGTGCCAGCAGTGCGGACGCGGCCATAAAGGACGAGCAGTACTTC CASSADAAIKDEQYF
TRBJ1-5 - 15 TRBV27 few TGTGCCAGCAGTAAGGGAGGGTCTCTAAATCAGCCCCAGCATTTT CASSKGGSLNQPQHF
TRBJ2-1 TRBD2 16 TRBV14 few TGTGCCAGCAGCCAAAGGGAGGGAGGGCACTACAATGAGCAGTTCTTC CASSQREGGHYNEQFF
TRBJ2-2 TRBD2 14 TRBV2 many TGTGCCAGCACCGGGACTAGCGGCACCGGGGAGCTGTTTTTT CASTGTSGTGELFF
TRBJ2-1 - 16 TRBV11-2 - TGTGCCAGCAGCCCGCGGGACCCCAGCTCCTACAATGAGCAGTTCTTC CASSPRDPSSYNEQFF
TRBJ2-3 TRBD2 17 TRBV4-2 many TGTGCCAGCAGCCGGCCCCTGGCTAGCGGGAGTCCAGATACGCAGTATTTT CASSRPLASGSPDTQYF
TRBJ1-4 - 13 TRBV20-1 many TGCAGTGCTCTGACCCATACTCTCGAAAAACTGTTTTTT CSALTHTLEKLFF
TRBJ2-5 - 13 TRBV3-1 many TGTGCCAGCAGCCGAGGACAGCTGGAGACCCAGTACTTC CASSRGQLETQYF
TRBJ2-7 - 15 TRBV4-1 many TGCGCCAGCAGCTCGCCCGAGCGGGCGTACTACGAGCAGTACTTC CASSSPERAYYEQYF
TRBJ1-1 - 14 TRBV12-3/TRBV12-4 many TGTGCCAGCACTCCACAGGAAGGGGTCACTGAAGCTTTCTTT CASTPQEGVTEAFF
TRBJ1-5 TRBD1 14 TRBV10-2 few TGCGCCAGCAGTGGGACAGGGGCCAATCAGCCCCAGCATTTT CASSGTGANQPQHF
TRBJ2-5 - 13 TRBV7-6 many TGTGCCAGCAGCTCTAGACTGCAGGGGACCCAGTACTTC CASSSRLQGTQYF
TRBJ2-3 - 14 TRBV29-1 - TGCAGCGTTGACGAGAGACTTAGCACAGATACGCAGTATTTT CSVDERLSTDTQYF
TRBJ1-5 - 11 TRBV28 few TGTGCCAGCAGTTTGGGGGTCCCCCAGCATTTT CASSLGVPQHF
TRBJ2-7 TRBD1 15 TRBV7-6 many TGTGCCAGCAGCCTCCCGCCGGGACAGGGGTACGAGCAGTACTTC CASSLPPGQGYEQYF
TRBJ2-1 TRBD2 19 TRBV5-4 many TGTGCCAGCAGCTTGGGGGGACTAGCGGGAGGGCCGATTCAGGATGAGCAGTTCTTC CASSLGGLAGGPIQDEQFF
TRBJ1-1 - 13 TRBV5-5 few TGTGCCAGCAGCTTCAGGGTGAACACTGAAGCTTTCTTT CASSFRVNTEAFF
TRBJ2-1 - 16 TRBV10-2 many TGCGCCAGCAGTTTAGGACCGCCGAGCTCCTACAATGAGCAGTTCTTC CASSLGPPSSYNEQFF
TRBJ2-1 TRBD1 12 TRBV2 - TGTGCCAGCAGCCCACAGGGGACTGAGCAGTTCTTC CASSPQGTEQFF
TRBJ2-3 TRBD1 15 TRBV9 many TGTGCCAGCAGCGGAGGGGGCTGGAGCACAGATACGCAGTATTTT CASSGGGWSTDTQYF
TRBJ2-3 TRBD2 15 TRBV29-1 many TGCAGCGTTGAAGTGACTAGCGGGAGTACAGATACGCAGTATTTT CSVEVTSGSTDTQYF
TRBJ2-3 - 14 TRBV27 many TGTGCCAGCAGTTTACGGGAAAGCACAGATACGCAGTATTTT CASSLRESTDTQYF
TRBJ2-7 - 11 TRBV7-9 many TGTGCCGGACCAATCTTAGGAGAGCAGTACTTC CAGPILGEQYF
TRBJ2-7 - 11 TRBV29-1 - TGCAGCGTCCTCGTGTTCTACGAGCAGTACTTC CSVLVFYEQYF
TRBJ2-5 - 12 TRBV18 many TGTGCCAGCTCAATGGACAGTGGCGACCAGTACTTC CASSMDSGDQYF
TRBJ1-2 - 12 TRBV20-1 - TGCAGTGCTAGTACAGGCTACCATGGCTACACCTTC CSASTGYHGYTF
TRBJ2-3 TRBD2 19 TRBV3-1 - TGTGCCAGCTTCCAAGGCTACGGACTAGCGGGAGAGGGAACAGATACGCAGTATTTT CASFQGYGLAGEGTDTQYF
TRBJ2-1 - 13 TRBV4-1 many TGCGCCAGCAGCCAGGAGATTCACAATGAGCAGTTCTTC CASSQEIHNEQFF
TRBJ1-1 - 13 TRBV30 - TGTGCCTGGAGTTCAGGGCTGAACACTGAAGCTTTCTTT CAWSSGLNTEAFF
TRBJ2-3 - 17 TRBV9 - TGTGCCAGCAGCGCCGAAGGGGGGAGGGCCCTTGCAGATACGCAGTATTTT CASSAEGGRALADTQYF
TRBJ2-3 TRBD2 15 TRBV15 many TGTGCCACCAAAGGCTATGGGAGGGCTGAAGATACGCAGTATTTT CATKGYGRAEDTQYF